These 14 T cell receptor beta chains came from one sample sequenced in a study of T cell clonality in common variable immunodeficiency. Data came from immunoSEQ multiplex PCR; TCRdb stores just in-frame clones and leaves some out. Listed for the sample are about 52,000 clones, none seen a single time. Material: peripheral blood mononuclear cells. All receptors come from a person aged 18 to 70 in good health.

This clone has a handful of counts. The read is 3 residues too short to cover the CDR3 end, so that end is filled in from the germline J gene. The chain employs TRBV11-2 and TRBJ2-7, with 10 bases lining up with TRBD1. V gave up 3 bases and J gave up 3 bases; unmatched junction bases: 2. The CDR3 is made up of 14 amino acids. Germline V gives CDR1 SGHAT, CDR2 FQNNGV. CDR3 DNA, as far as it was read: TGTGCCAGCAGCTTCGGGACAGGGGACTACGAG. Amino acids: CASSFGTGDYE. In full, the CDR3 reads CASSFGTGDYEQYF. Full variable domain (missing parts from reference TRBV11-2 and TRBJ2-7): EAGVAQSPRYKIIEKRQSVAFWCNPISGHATLYWYQQILGQGPKLLIQFQNNGVVDDSQLPKDRFSAERLKGVDSTLKIQPAKLEDSAVYLCASSFGTGDYEQYFGPGTRLTVT.

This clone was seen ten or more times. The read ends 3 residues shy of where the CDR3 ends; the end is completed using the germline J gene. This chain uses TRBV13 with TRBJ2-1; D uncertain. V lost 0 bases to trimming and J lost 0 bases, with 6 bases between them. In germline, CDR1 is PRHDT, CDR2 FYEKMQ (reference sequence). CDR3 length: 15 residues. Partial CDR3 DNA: TGTGCCAGCAGCTTAGGTAGCTTCTCCTACAATGAG. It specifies CASSLGSFSYNE. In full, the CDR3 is CASSLGSFSYNEQFF.

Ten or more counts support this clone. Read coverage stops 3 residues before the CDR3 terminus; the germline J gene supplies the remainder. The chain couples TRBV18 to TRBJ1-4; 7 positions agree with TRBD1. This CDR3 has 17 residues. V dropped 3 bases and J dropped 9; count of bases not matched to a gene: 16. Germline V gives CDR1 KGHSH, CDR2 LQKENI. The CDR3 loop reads CASSPNPAGQSRQKLFF. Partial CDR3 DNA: TGTGCCAGCTCACCGAACCCCGCGGGACAGTCGCGTCAAAAA.

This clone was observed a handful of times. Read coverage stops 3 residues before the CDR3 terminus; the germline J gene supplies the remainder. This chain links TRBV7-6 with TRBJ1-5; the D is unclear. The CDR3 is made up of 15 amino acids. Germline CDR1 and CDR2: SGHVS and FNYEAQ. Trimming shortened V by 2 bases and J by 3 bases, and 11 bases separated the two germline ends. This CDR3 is CASSLRSGYNQPQHF. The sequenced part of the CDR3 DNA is TGTGCCAGCAGCTTAAGGTCAGGATACAATCAGCCC.

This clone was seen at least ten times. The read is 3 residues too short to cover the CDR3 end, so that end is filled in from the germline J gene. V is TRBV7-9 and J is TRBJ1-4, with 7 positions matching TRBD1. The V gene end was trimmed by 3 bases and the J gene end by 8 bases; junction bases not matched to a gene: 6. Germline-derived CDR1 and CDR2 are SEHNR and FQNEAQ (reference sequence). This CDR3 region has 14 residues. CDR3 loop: CASSFGRGAEKLFF. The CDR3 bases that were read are TGTGCCAGCAGCTTCGGCAGGGGGGCCGAAAAA.

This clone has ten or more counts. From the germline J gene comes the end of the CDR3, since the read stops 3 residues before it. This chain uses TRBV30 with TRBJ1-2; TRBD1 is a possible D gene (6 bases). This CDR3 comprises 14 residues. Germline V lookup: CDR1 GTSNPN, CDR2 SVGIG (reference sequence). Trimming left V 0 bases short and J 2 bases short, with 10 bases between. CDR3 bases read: TGTGCCTGGAGTGTGCAGGGGAGAAACTATGGC. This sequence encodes CAWSVQGRNYG. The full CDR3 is CAWSVQGRNYGYTF. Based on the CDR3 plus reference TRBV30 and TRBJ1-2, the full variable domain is SQTIHQWPATLVQPVGSPLSLECTVEGTSNPNLYWYRQAAGRGLQLLFYSVGIGQISSEVPQNLSASRPQDRQFILSSKKLLLSDSGFYLCAWSVQGRNYGYTFGSGTRLTVV.

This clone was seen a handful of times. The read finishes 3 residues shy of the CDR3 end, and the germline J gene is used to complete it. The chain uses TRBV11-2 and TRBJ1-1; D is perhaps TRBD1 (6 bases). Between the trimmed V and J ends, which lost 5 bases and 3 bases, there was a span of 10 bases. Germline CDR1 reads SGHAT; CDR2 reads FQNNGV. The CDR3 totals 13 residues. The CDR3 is CASSRDTDTEAFF. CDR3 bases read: TGTGCCAGCAGCCGGGACACCGACACTGAA.

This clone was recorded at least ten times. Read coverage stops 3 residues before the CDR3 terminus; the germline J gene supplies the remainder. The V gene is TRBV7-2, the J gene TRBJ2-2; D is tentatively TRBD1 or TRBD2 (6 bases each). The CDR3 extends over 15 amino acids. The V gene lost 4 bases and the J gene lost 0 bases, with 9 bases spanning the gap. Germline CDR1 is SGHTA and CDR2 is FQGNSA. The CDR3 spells CASSWRGSNTGELFF. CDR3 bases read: TGTGCCAGCAGCTGGAGGGGGTCGAACACCGGGGAG.

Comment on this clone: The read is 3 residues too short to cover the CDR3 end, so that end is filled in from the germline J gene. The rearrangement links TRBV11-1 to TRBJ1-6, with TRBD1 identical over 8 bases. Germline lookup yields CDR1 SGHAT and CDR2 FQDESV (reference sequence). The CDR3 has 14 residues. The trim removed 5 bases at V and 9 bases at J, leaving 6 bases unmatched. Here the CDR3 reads CASSAGQEVSPLHF. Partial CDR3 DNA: TGTGCCAGCAGCGCGGGACAGGAGGTTTCACCC.

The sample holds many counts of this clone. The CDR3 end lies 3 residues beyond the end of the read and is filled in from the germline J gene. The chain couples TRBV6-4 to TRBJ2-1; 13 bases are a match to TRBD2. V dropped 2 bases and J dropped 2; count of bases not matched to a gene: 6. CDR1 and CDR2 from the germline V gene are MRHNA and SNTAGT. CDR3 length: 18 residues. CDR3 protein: CASSDELAGGPPYNEQFF. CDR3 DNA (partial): TGTGCCAGCAGTGACGAACTAGCGGGGGGGCCCCCCTACAATGAG.

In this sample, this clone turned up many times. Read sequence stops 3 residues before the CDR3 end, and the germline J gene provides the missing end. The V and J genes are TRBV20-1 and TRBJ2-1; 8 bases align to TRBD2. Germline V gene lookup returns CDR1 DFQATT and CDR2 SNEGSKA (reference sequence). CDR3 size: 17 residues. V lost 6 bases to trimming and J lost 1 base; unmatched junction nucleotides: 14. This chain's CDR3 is CSANLRSGRGSYNEQFF. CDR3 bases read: TGCAGTGCGAACTTACGGAGCGGGAGAGGGTCCTACAATGAG.

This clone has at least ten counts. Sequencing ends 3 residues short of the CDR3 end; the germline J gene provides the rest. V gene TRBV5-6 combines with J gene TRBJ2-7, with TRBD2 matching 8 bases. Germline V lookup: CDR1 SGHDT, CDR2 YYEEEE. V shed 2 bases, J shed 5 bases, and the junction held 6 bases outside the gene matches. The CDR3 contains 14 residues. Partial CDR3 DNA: TGTGCCAGCAGCTTAGGTAGCGGGACCCACGAG. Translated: CASSLGSGTHE. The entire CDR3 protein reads CASSLGSGTHEQYF.

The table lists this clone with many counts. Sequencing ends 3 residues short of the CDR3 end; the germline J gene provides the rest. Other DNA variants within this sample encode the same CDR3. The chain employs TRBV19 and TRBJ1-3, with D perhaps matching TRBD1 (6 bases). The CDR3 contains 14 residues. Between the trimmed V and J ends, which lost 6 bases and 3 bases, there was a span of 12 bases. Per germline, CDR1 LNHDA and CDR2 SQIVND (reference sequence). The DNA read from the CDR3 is TGTGCCAGTAGCAAACAGGGCGGTGGAAACACC. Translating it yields CASSKQGGGNT. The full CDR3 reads CASSKQGGGNTIYF.

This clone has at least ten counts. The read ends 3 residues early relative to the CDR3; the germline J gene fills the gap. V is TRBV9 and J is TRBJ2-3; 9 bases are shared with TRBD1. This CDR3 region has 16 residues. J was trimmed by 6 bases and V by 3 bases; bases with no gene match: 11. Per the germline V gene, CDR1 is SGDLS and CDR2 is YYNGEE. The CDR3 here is CASSAFPTGGGDTQYF. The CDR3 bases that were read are TGTGCCAGCAGCGCATTCCCGACAGGGGGTGGCGATACG.